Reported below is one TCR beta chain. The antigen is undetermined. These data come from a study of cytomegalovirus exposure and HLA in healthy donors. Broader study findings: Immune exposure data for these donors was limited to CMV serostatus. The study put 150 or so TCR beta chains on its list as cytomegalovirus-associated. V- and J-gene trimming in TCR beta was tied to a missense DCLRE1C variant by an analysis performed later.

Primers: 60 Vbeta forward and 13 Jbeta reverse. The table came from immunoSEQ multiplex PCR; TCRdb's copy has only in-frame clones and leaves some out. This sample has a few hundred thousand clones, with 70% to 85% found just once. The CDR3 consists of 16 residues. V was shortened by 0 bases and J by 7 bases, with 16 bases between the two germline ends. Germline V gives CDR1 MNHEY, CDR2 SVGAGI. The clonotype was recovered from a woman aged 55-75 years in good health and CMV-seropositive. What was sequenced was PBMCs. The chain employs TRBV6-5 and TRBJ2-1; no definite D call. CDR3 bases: TGTGCCAGCAGTTACTCTATCGGTAGCCCTTGGAATGAGCAGTTCTTC. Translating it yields CASSYSIGSPWNEQFF.